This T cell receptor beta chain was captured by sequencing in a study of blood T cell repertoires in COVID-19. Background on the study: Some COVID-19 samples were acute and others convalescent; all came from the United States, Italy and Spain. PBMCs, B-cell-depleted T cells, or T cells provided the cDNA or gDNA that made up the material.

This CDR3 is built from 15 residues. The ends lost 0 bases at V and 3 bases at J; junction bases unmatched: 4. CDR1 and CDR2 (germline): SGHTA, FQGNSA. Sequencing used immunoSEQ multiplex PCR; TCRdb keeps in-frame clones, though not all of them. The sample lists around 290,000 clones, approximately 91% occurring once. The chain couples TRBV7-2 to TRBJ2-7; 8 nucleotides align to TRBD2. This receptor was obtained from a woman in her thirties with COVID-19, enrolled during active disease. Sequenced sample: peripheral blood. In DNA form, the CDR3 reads TGTGCCAGCAGCTTAGCCGGGACTAGTGACTACGAGCAGTACTTC. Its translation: CASSLAGTSDYEQYF.